The rows below give T cell receptor beta chains drawn from one sample of a study of control samples from healthy donors and cancer patients. Libraries were prepared by immunoSEQ multiplex PCR; TCRdb keeps only in-frame clonotypes and omits some of them. This table has tens of thousands of clones, 80% to 90% appearing once. The sequenced sample was blood. The receptors originated from a man aged 50 or older in good health. Each CDR3 is given with its conserved first and last residue. Each record gives: D gene, J gene, V gene, clone size, CDR3 DNA, CDR3 protein. D genes are given only for firm matches. Only part of the rows carry a size: once, few, many, or a class if the clone is expanded.

TRBD1,TRBJ1-2,TRBV29-1,NA,TGCAGCGTCCAACAGGGGGTGGCTGGCTACACCTTC,CSVQQGVAGYTF
TRBD1,TRBJ1-1,TRBV2,NA,TGTGCCAACTCTGGACAGGGAGAGACTGAAGCTTTCTTT,CANSGQGETEAFF
NA,TRBJ1-4,TRBV10-1,NA,TGCGCCAGCAGTGACCCGACGGGGGGTAATGAAAAACTGTTTTTT,CASSDPTGGNEKLFF
NA,TRBJ2-6,TRBV4-3,NA,TGCGCCAGCAGCCAAGCAAGGCCTGGGGCCAACGTCCTGACTTTC,CASSQARPGANVLTF
NA,TRBJ1-6,TRBV27,NA,TGTGCCAGCAGTTTATCCGGGGGGTATTCACCCCTCCACTTT,CASSLSGGYSPLHF
NA,TRBJ2-3,TRBV18,NA,TGTGCCAGCTCACCATCCGGCAAAAACTACACAGATACGCAGTATTTT,CASSPSGKNYTDTQYF
NA,TRBJ2-1,TRBV12-3/TRBV12-4,NA,TGTGCCAGCAGTTTAGTGGTACGGGGTGAGCAGTTCTTC,CASSLVVRGEQFF
NA,TRBJ2-3,TRBV24-1,NA,TGTGCCACCAGTGCCTATGGGGCAGGGAAGGATACGCAGTATTTT,CATSAYGAGKDTQYF
NA,TRBJ2-3,TRBV24-1,NA,TGTGCCACCAGTGATCCTCTGGCCGGCCGTTTAGATACGCAGTATTTT,CATSDPLAGRLDTQYF
NA,TRBJ1-3,TRBV10-3,NA,TGTGCCACCACCCTAGACAGCTCTGGAAACACCATATATTTT,CATTLDSSGNTIYF
TRBD2,TRBJ2-3,TRBV9,few,TGTGCCAGCAGCCCGACTAGCGGGGGAACAGATACGCAGTATTTT,CASSPTSGGTDTQYF
NA,TRBJ1-1,TRBV5-4,once,TGTGCCAGCAGCCAAGGGGTGGGGTACACTGAAGCTTTCTTT,CASSQGVGYTEAFF
NA,TRBJ2-2,TRBV5-8,NA,TGTGCCAGCAGCTTGTGGACTAACACCGGGGAGCTGTTTTTT,CASSLWTNTGELFF
TRBD2,TRBJ2-7,TRBV15,once,TGTGCCACCAGCGGCGGGAGTTACGAGCAGTACTTC,CATSGGSYEQYF
NA,TRBJ1-1,TRBV7-2,NA,TGTGCCAGCAGCCCGCAGGGAAACACTGAAGCTTTCTTT,CASSPQGNTEAFF
NA,TRBJ2-5,TRBV4-3,few,TGCGCCAGCAGCCAAGACGTGGGAGAGACCCAGTACTTC,CASSQDVGETQYF
NA,TRBJ2-4,TRBV27,once,NA,CASSSSGPGGIQYF
NA,TRBJ1-4,TRBV10-2,NA,TGCGCCAGCAGTGAGGCAGGGGAGGAGGAAAAACTGTTTTTT,CASSEAGEEEKLFF
NA,TRBJ2-5,TRBV11-1,few,TGTGCCAGCAGCTTAAACCAGGGATTCGAGACCCAGTACTTC,CASSLNQGFETQYF
TRBD2,TRBJ2-7,TRBV19,NA,TGTGCCAGTAGTCCTCAACTAGCGGCCTCCTACGAGCAGTACTTC,CASSPQLAASYEQYF
NA,TRBJ1-1,TRBV18,NA,TGTGCCAGCTCACTATCTCCAGGGTTCACTGAAGCTTTCTTT,CASSLSPGFTEAFF
TRBD2,TRBJ2-3,TRBV24-1,NA,TGTGCCACCAGTGATCCCATGGGAGGGGCAGATACGCAGTATTTT,CATSDPMGGADTQYF
TRBD1,TRBJ1-2,TRBV5-1,NA,TGCGCCAGCAGCCCTGGGACAGGGGTCGCCTATGGCTACACCTTC,CASSPGTGVAYGYTF
TRBD1,TRBJ1-5,TRBV19,NA,TGTGCCAGTAGTATAGCCCAGGGACAGATCAATCAGCCCCAGCATTTT,CASSIAQGQINQPQHF
NA,TRBJ1-3,TRBV4-3,NA,TGCGCCAGCAGCCTTCTTTTGGAAAACACCATATATTTT,CASSLLLENTIYF
NA,TRBJ2-5,TRBV5-1,NA,TGCGCCAGCAGCTTAAATACCGGGGGACAAGAGACCCAGTACTTC,CASSLNTGGQETQYF
TRBD2,TRBJ2-2,TRBV2,NA,TGTGCCAGCAGTGAGGGACTAGCTGGAGAGACCGGGGAGCTGTTTTTT,CASSEGLAGETGELFF
TRBD2,TRBJ2-3,TRBV29-1,NA,TGCAGCGTTTCTACCACTAGCGGGAGTCGAGATACGCAGTATTTT,CSVSTTSGSRDTQYF
NA,TRBJ2-1,TRBV19,NA,TGTGCCAGTCGGCGGGACAGGGTGGCGGGAGGTCAAAGCAATGAGCAGTTCTTC,CASRRDRVAGGQSNEQFF
TRBD1,TRBJ1-5,TRBV2,NA,TGTGCCAGCAGTTTGCCGACAGGGGGCAATCAGCCCCAGCATTTT,CASSLPTGGNQPQHF
TRBD2,TRBJ2-2,TRBV7-6,NA,TGTGCCAGCAGCTCATCCGGGACTAGCGGGGGGGCTGTCACCGGGGAGCTGTTTTTT,CASSSSGTSGGAVTGELFF
NA,TRBJ1-1,TRBV29-1,NA,TGCAGCGTTAGGCGGGACCCTAAAGCTTTCTTT,CSVRRDPKAFF
NA,TRBJ1-3,TRBV2,NA,TGTGCCAGCAGTAACTCCGGGACACCCCGCTCTGGAAACACCATATATTTT,CASSNSGTPRSGNTIYF
NA,TRBJ2-1,TRBV13,NA,TGTGCCAGCCGCGCCAAGAGGAACAATGAGCAGTTCTTC,CASRAKRNNEQFF
NA,TRBJ2-3,TRBV2,NA,TGTGCCTCTCAAAGGAGGGCTAAAGATACGCAGTATTTT,CASQRRAKDTQYF
TRBD1,TRBJ2-2,TRBV5-1,NA,TGCGCCAGCAGCTTGGAACAGGGGAACGGGGAGCTGTTTTTT,CASSLEQGNGELFF
NA,TRBJ1-4,TRBV27,NA,TGTGCCAGCAGTTTGCGAAGGGGTGGTGAAAAACTGTTTTTT,CASSLRRGGEKLFF
NA,TRBJ2-5,TRBV3-1/TRBV3-2,once,TGTGCCAGCAGCCGCCAAGAGACCCAGTACTTC,CASSRQETQYF
TRBD1,TRBJ1-5,TRBV29-1,once,TGCAGCGTCTCTTCCGGGACAGGGGGTCAGCCCCAGCATTTT,CSVSSGTGGQPQHF
TRBD2,TRBJ2-1,TRBV7-3,NA,TGTGCCAGCAGCTTATTTCAGGCTAGCGGGAACAATGAGCAGTTCTTC,CASSLFQASGNNEQFF
NA,TRBJ1-5,TRBV29-1,NA,TGCAGCGTTGCGGAGACGGCGAGCAATCAGCCCCAGCATTTT,CSVAETASNQPQHF
NA,TRBJ1-2,TRBV5-1,once,TGCGCCAGCAGCGGGCGGGGAGCTAACTATGGCTACACCTTC,CASSGRGANYGYTF
NA,TRBJ1-1,TRBV15,NA,TGTGCCACCAGCAGAGATTCAAACACTGAAGCTTTCTTT,CATSRDSNTEAFF
NA,TRBJ2-5,TRBV5-6,NA,TGTGCCAGCAGCTTTGTCACTGGAGTCGAGACCCAGTACTTC,CASSFVTGVETQYF
NA,TRBJ1-5,TRBV6-5,NA,TGTGCCAGCAGTTACTGGAGGGCAGTGGTTCAGCCCCAGCATTTT,CASSYWRAVVQPQHF
NA,TRBJ1-5,TRBV4-3,NA,TGCGCCAGCAGCCAAGATCTAGGCCTGACCCAGCATTTT,CASSQDLGLTQHF
NA,TRBJ1-1,TRBV19,few,TGTGCCAGTAGTGCATTACAGGTGATGAACACTGAAGCTTTCTTT,CASSALQVMNTEAFF
NA,TRBJ2-2,TRBV10-1,NA,TGCGCCAGTACGGGGGGCCTCACCGGGGAGCTGTTTTTT,CASTGGLTGELFF
TRBD2,TRBJ2-3,TRBV5-1,NA,TGCGCCAGCAGCCCCGAGACTAGCGGGGGGCCAGCAGATACGCAGTATTTT,CASSPETSGGPADTQYF
NA,TRBJ1-3,TRBV7-2,NA,TGTGCCAGCAGCTTACGGGGGGGCTCTGGAAACACCATATATTTT,CASSLRGGSGNTIYF
TRBD1,TRBJ1-2,TRBV5-6,NA,TGTGCCAGCAGACCCCCGGGACAGGGGGCGGAAGGCTACACCTTC,CASRPPGQGAEGYTF